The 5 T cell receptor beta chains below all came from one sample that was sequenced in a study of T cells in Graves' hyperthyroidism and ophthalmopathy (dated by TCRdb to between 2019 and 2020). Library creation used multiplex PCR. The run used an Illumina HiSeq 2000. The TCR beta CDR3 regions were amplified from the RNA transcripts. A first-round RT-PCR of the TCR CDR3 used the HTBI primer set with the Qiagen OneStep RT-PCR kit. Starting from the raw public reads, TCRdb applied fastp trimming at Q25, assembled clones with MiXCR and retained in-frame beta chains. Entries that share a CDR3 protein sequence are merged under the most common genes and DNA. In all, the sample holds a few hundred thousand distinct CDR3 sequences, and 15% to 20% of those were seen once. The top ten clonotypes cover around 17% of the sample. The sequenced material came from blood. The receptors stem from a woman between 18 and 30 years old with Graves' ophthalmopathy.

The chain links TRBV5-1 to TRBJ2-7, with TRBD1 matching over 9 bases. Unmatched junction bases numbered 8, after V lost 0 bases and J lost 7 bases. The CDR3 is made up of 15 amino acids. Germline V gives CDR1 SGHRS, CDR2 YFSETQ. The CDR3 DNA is TGCGCCAGCAGCTTGGACCCGGGACAGGGTCGGGAGCAGTACTTC. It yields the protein CASSLDPGQGREQYF.

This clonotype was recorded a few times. The CDR3 region has the DNA TGCGCCAGCAGCCAAGACGAGACTAGCGCCACCACCTACGAGCAGTACTTC. It specifies CASSQDETSATTYEQYF. J is TRBJ2-7 and V is TRBV4-1; 8 nucleotides align to TRBD2. This CDR3 has 17 amino acids. Per the germline V gene, CDR1 is MGHRA and CDR2 is YSYEKL. The junction had 9 bases not matched to a gene; V was cut back by 0 bases and J by 2 bases.

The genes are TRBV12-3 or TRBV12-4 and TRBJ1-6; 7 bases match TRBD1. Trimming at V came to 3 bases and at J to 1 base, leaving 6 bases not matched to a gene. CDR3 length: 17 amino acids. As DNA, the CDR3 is TGTGCCAGCAGTTTTGCCGACAGGGTGTCCTATAATTCACCCCTCCACTTT. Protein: CASSFADRVSYNSPLHF.

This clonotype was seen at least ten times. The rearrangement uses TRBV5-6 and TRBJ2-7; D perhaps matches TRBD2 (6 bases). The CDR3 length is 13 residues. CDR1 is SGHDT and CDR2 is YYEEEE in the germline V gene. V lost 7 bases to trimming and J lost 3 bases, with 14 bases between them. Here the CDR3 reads CASASRDFYEQYF. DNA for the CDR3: TGTGCCAGCGCCTCCAGGGACTTCTACGAGCAGTACTTC.

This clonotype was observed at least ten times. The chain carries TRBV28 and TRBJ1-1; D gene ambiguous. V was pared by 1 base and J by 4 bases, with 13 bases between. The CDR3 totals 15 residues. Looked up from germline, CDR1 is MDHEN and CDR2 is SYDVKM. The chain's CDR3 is CASSLYMVVVTEAFF. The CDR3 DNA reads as TGTGCCAGCAGTTTATACATGGTAGTTGTCACTGAAGCTTTCTTT.